Following are 17 T cell receptor beta chains from one sample sequenced in a study of blood T cell repertoires in COVID-19. Measured with immunoSEQ multiplex PCR; TCRdb has only the in-frame clones, and not every one. Counted here are over 12,000 clones, about nine tenths occurring once; the ten biggest clones make up roughly 5.6%. The sequenced material came from peripheral blood. The receptors here all came from a human donor in a cohort sampled during active COVID-19.

V usage is TRBV5-1 and J usage is TRBJ2-2; D gene uncertain. The CDR3 extends over 15 amino acids. V was trimmed by 0 bases and J by 0 bases, leaving 6 bases between them. CDR1 is SGHRS and CDR2 is YFSETQ in the germline V gene. The CDR3 DNA reads as TGCGCCAGCAGCTTGGGGCATACGAACACCGGGGAGCTGTTTTTT. It encodes CASSLGHTNTGELFF.

This sequence joins TRBV28 and TRBJ2-3, with TRBD2 identical over 11 bases. J was trimmed by 6 bases and V by 4 bases; bases with no gene match: 6. The CDR3 spans 15 residues. The germline CDR1 and CDR2 sequences are MDHEN and SYDVKM. CDR3 sequence reads: CASSYTSGSRDTQYF. Written as DNA, the CDR3 is TGTGCCAGCAGTTATACTAGCGGGAGCAGGGATACGCAGTATTTT. Filled out from reference TRBV28 and TRBJ2-3, the complete variable domain reads DVKVTQSSRYLVKRTGEKVFLECVQDMDHENMFWYRQDPGLGLRLIYFSYDVKMKEKGDIPEGYSVSREKKERFSLILESASTNQTSMYLCASSYTSGSRDTQYFGPGTRLTVL.

This chain joins TRBV10-3 and TRBJ2-3, with D hard to call. This CDR3 region has 15 residues. With 0 bases removed from V and 2 bases from J, the gap between germline ends came to 9 bases. Germline CDR1 reads ENHRY; CDR2 reads SYGVKD. CDR3 residues: CAISESYGNTDTQYF. CDR3 nucleotides: TGTGCCATCAGTGAGTCGTATGGCAACACAGATACGCAGTATTTT.

This rearrangement joins TRBV10-3 to TRBJ2-1, with TRBD1 matching 9 bases. The V gene's germline CDR1 is ENHRY and CDR2 SYGVKD. The CDR3 covers 16 residues. J was trimmed by 3 bases and V by 0 bases; bases with no gene match: 3. CDR3 bases: TGTGCCATCAGTGAGTCGGGGGACAGGGTCTACAATGAGCAGTTCTTC. It codes for CAISESGDRVYNEQFF.

The V call is TRBV20-1, the J call TRBJ2-7; 14 bases agree with TRBD2. In germline, CDR1 is DFQATT, CDR2 SNEGSKA (reference sequence). The J segment lost 0 bases and the V segment lost 3 bases, leaving 10 bases of the junction unmatched. The length of the CDR3 is 18 residues. The CDR3 region has the DNA TGCAGTGCTAGTGGGGCCGGGACTAGCGGGAGTTTCTCCTACGAGCAGTACTTC. It specifies CSASGAGTSGSFSYEQYF.

The rearrangement uses TRBV10-3 and TRBJ2-2; the match to TRBD1 covers 9 bases. Losses at the gene ends were 6 bases for V and 2 bases for J; bases not matched to a gene: 4. In germline, CDR1 is ENHRY, CDR2 SYGVKD. The CDR3 runs 15 residues. The CDR3 sequence: CAISNRGRNTGELFF. The CDR3 DNA reads TGTGCCATCAGCAACAGGGGGCGCAACACCGGGGAGCTGTTTTTT.

The rearrangement links TRBV12-5 to TRBJ1-1; D remains ambiguous. CDR1 is LGHNT, CDR2 FRNRAP, per germline. Trimming took off 5 bases at V and 1 base at J, with 14 bases between the two ends. The length of the CDR3 is 15 residues. For the CDR3, the DNA is TGTGCTAGTGGTCCTGGCGTGGGGAGGAACACTGAAGCTTTCTTT. Residues: CASGPGVGRNTEAFF.

This chain links TRBV10-2 with TRBJ2-7, with 8 bases fitting TRBD1. This CDR3 has 14 residues. CDR1 and CDR2 from the germline V gene are WSHSY and SAAADI. V was pared by 2 bases and J by 4 bases, with 4 bases of the junction left unmatched. CDR3 coding DNA: TGCGCCAGCAGTGAGCAGGGGGCGCTTTACGAGCAGTACTTC. Protein product: CASSEQGALYEQYF.

This clone was detected a few times. This sequence joins TRBV6-6 and TRBJ2-2; D is uncertain. CDR3 size: 16 residues. V dropped 4 bases and J dropped 9 bases, with 21 bases sitting between them. CDR1 is MNHNY, CDR2 SVGAGI, per germline (reference sequence). Written as DNA, the CDR3 is TGTGCCAGCAGTTCCGGCAGGCCGAAAGTTGGGTGGGAGCTGTTTTTT. The encoded protein is CASSSGRPKVGWELFF.

This sequence joins TRBV7-2 and TRBJ2-7, with a weak D call TRBD2 (6 bases). CDR3 length equals 13 residues. V lost 3 bases to trimming and J lost 6 bases, with 12 bases between them. The germline V gene has CDR1 SGHTA and CDR2 FQGNSA. The CDR3 region is CASSFGGRPEQYF. Written as DNA, the CDR3 is TGTGCCAGCAGCTTTGGGGGGAGGCCCGAGCAGTACTTC.

This clone was counted once. The rearrangement uses TRBV18 and TRBJ2-2, with D unclear. The CDR3 is 14 amino acids. The V end lost 3 bases, the J end lost 0 bases, and 5 bases lay between the germline ends. CDR1 is KGHSH, CDR2 LQKENI, per germline. CDR3 loop: CASSPSANTGELFF. DNA of the CDR3: TGTGCCAGCTCACCCTCAGCGAACACCGGGGAGCTGTTTTTT.

The V and J genes are TRBV3-1 (or the pseudogene TRBV3-2) and TRBJ2-2, with unresolved D. V was pared by 5 bases and J by 6 bases, with 10 bases between. Looked up from germline, CDR1 is LGHDT and CDR2 is YNNKEL (reference sequence). The CDR3 runs 13 residues. Here the CDR3 reads CASSYTSAGELFF. The CDR3 bases are TGTGCCAGCAGCTATACAAGCGCCGGGGAGCTGTTTTTT.

This chain's CDR3 is CASSQDGSSGSSFYEQYF. For the CDR3, the DNA is TGCGCCAGCAGCCAAGATGGGTCTAGCGGGAGTTCTTTTTACGAGCAGTACTTC. The V and J genes are TRBV4-1 and TRBJ2-7, with 10 bases matching TRBD2. Germline V lookup: CDR1 MGHRA, CDR2 YSYEKL. Trimming removed 0 bases from V and 4 bases from J; junction bases left unmatched: 12. The CDR3 has 18 residues.

The V gene is TRBV10-1, the J gene TRBJ2-3; 9 bases are a match to TRBD2. Looked up from germline, CDR1 is WNHNN and CDR2 is SYGVQD (reference sequence). The V gene end was trimmed by 10 bases and the J gene end by 13 bases; junction bases not matched to a gene: 12. This CDR3 region has 12 residues. The CDR3 region is CAKAHLAGEEYF. CDR3 sequence (DNA): TGCGCCAAAGCACATTTAGCGGGAGAGGAGTATTTT.

The rearrangement joins TRBV5-8 to TRBJ2-5; D call uncertain. The ends were cut back, 2 bases at V and 9 bases at J, with 8 bases in the middle. This CDR3 contains 11 residues. The germline V gene encodes CDR1 SGHTS and CDR2 YDEGEE. The CDR3 loop is CASSLLESQYF. The CDR3 bases are TGTGCCAGCAGCTTACTCGAGTCCCAGTACTTC.

The chain couples TRBV28 to TRBJ2-2, with D hard to call. This CDR3 is 12 amino acids long. Germline assignment: CDR1 MDHEN and CDR2 SYDVKM. V was pared by 8 bases and J by 3 bases, with 7 bases between. CDR3 region: CASATDTGELFF. The CDR3 nucleotides read TGTGCCAGCGCAACGGACACCGGGGAGCTGTTTTTT.

The chain uses TRBV7-2 and TRBJ2-2; unclear D gene. The CDR3 covers 14 residues. Per germline, CDR1 SGHTA and CDR2 FQGNSA. V lost 2 bases and J lost 0, with 4 bases in between. For the CDR3, the DNA is TGTGCCAGCAGCTTACCCGCGAACACCGGGGAGCTGTTTTTT. This sequence encodes CASSLPANTGELFF.